A single sample is the source of the 32 T cell receptor beta chains below, sequenced in a study of T-cell memory formation after mild COVID-19. One entry per CDR3 protein results from TCRdb running MiXCR on the 5' RACE reads. The sample shows around 300,000 distinct CDR3 sequences, roughly an eighth of them seen only once. Specimen: PBMCs or a T cell subset sorted from them (not recorded which). The receptors here all came from a man between 18 and 29 years old who had mild COVID-19 (a few samples of this study predate the infection). Cell type and time point are not known.

This clonotype was recorded many times. The chain carries TRBV4-1 and TRBJ2-3; no definite D call. V lost 4 bases, J lost 6 bases, and 8 bases lay in between. This CDR3 has 12 amino acids. CDR1 is MGHRA and CDR2 is YSYEKL in the germline V gene. CDR3 sequence: CASSPTKDTQYF. In DNA, the CDR3 is TGCGCCAGCAGCCCGACCAAGGATACGCAGTATTTT.

The V call is TRBV20-1, the J call TRBJ1-2, with 8 bases fitting TRBD1. Per germline, CDR1 DFQATT and CDR2 SNEGSKA (reference sequence). This CDR3 has 15 amino acids. V trimming: 0 bases; J trimming: 8 bases; junction bases outside the gene matches: 11. The CDR3 here is CSARDRNRGVSGYTF. Here the CDR3 DNA reads TGCAGTGCTAGAGATCGAAACAGGGGGGTTAGCGGCTACACCTTC.

J is TRBJ2-1 and V is TRBV12-3 or TRBV12-4; D uncertain. The CDR3 runs to 15 residues. Trimming took off 7 bases at V and 0 bases at J, with 13 bases between the two ends. CDR3 sequence reads: CASNSAGVSYNEQFF. The CDR3 region has the DNA TGTGCCAGCAACTCAGCCGGCGTCTCCTACAATGAGCAGTTCTTC.

This chain links TRBV5-4 with TRBJ1-1, with 8 bases aligning to TRBD1. This CDR3 spans 14 amino acids. V lost 3 bases to trimming and J lost 1 base; unmatched junction nucleotides: 2. The germline gives CDR1 SGHNT, CDR2 YYREEE (reference sequence). The CDR3 is CASSWTGSNTEAFF. The CDR3 coding sequence is TGTGCCAGCAGCTGGACAGGGTCGAACACTGAAGCTTTCTTT. Full variable domain (remainder filled in from reference TRBV5-4 and TRBJ1-1): ETGVTQSPTHLIKTRGQQVTLRCSSQSGHNTVSWYQQALGQGPQFIFQYYREEENGRGNFPPRFSGLQFPNYSSELNVNALELDDSALYLCASSWTGSNTEAFFGQGTRLTVV.

This clonotype came up a few times. The CDR3 spells CASSPGQTQYF. CDR3 nucleotides: TGTGCCAGCAGTCCAGGGCAGACCCAGTACTTC. The chain is built from TRBV6-2 or TRBV6-3 and TRBJ2-5; tentatively, D is TRBD1 (5 bases). CDR1 and CDR2 from the germline V gene are MNHEY and SVGEGT. The V gene lost 5 bases and the J gene lost 6 bases, with 7 bases spanning the gap. The CDR3 runs 11 residues.

The genes are TRBV6-2 or TRBV6-3 and TRBJ2-2; D might be TRBD1 (5 bases). V was trimmed by 5 bases and J by 7 bases, leaving 8 bases between them. The CDR3 loop spans 12 amino acids. Germline values: CDR1 MNHEY, CDR2 SVGEGT. The CDR3 bases are TGTGCCAGCAGTCCAGGGCACGGGGAGCTGTTTTTT. This encodes CASSPGHGELFF.

This chain's CDR3 is CASSRRDSYEQYV. CDR3 DNA sequence: TGTGCCAGCAGCAGACGGGACAGCTACGAGCAGTACGTC. This rearrangement joins TRBV7-9 to TRBJ2-7; 7 bases fit TRBD1. The CDR3 covers 13 residues. Trimming at V came to 5 bases and at J to 3 bases, leaving 4 bases not matched to a gene. CDR1 and CDR2 from the germline V gene are SEHNR and FQNEAQ (reference sequence).

This clonotype was counted a few times. DNA of the CDR3: TGTGCCAGCAGTTACGGGGGCAGGGGACACTACACCTTC. The encoded protein is CASSYGGRGHYTF. The V gene is TRBV6-6, the J gene TRBJ1-2, with D possibly matching TRBD1 (6 bases). This CDR3 has 13 residues. With 2 bases removed from V and 10 bases from J, the gap between germline ends came to 14 bases. CDR1 MNHNY and CDR2 SVGAGI come from the germline V gene (reference sequence).

This clonotype was seen more than once but under ten times. This chain joins TRBV5-1 and TRBJ2-1; D is unclear. The CDR3 is 19 residues long. Per the germline V gene, CDR1 is SGHRS and CDR2 is YFSETQ. V was clipped by 0 bases and J by 6 bases, with 25 bases between them. CDR3 DNA: TGCGCCAGCAGCTTGGTTCCTGTGAGCAGGAATTCGAATGGCAATGAGCAGTTCTTC. This codes for CASSLVPVSRNSNGNEQFF.

The chain uses TRBV6-5 and TRBJ2-5; TRBD2 aligns across 8 bases. The CDR3 extends over 14 amino acids. Losses at the gene ends were 5 bases for V and 3 bases for J; bases not matched to a gene: 5. The V gene's germline CDR1 is MNHEY and CDR2 SVGAGI. The DNA of the CDR3 is TGTGCCAGCAGTCCTGCGGGGGGCAAAGAGACCCAGTACTTC. It yields the protein CASSPAGGKETQYF.

This clonotype was detected many times. J is TRBJ2-5 and V is TRBV5-1; no definite D call. The CDR3 runs 12 residues. V was shortened by 3 bases and J by 1 base, with 4 bases between the two germline ends. From germline, CDR1 is SGHRS and CDR2 YFSETQ. In DNA, the CDR3 is TGCGCCAGCAGCTGGGGCCAAGAGACCCAGTACTTC. Translation: CASSWGQETQYF.

This clonotype has more than one count but fewer than ten. The rearrangement joins TRBV7-2 to TRBJ1-2; D call uncertain. There are 12 residues in the CDR3. Trimming removed 5 bases from V and 5 bases from J, with 9 bases in between. CDR1 is SGHTA and CDR2 is FQGNSA in the germline V gene. CDR3 coding DNA: TGTGCCAGCAGCCCGAATTGGTATGGCTACACCTTC. Protein: CASSPNWYGYTF.

The chain couples TRBV11-1 to TRBJ2-7, with a tentative D call TRBD2 (7 bases). Germline CDR1 and CDR2: SGHAT and FQDESV (reference sequence). CDR3 size: 16 residues. V lost 3 bases, J lost 5 bases, and 20 bases lay in between. The CDR3, as DNA: TGTGCCAGCAGCTTCGCCTTTGGGGGGGCTAAGGACGAGCAGTACTTC. Protein sequence: CASSFAFGGAKDEQYF.

This clonotype was counted at least ten times. This chain uses TRBV5-1 with TRBJ2-7, with 9 bases fitting TRBD1. Per germline, CDR1 SGHRS and CDR2 YFSETQ. The J segment lost 3 bases and the V segment lost 2 bases, leaving 6 bases of the junction unmatched. The CDR3 sequence is 15 residues long. The CDR3 spells CASSFGDREYYEQYV. The CDR3 region has the DNA TGCGCCAGCAGCTTCGGGGACAGGGAGTACTACGAGCAGTACGTC.

This clonotype was detected only a few times. V and J are TRBV30 and TRBJ1-6; D unresolved. Germline CDR1 and CDR2: GTSNPN and SVGIG (reference sequence). V lost 4 bases to trimming and J lost 0 bases, with 10 bases between them. The CDR3 length is 15 residues. The CDR3 nucleotides are TGTGCCTGGACTGGAGGTCGCTCCTATAATTCACCCCTCCACTTT. Residues: CAWTGGRSYNSPLHF.

There are a few counts of this clonotype. The rearrangement uses TRBV6-2 or TRBV6-3 and TRBJ2-3; the D is unclear. CDR1 is MNHEY and CDR2 is SVGEGT in the germline V gene. CDR3 length: 12 amino acids. V was clipped by 6 bases and J by 4 bases, with 8 bases between them. The CDR3 sequence: CASSKEADTQYF. Here the CDR3 DNA reads TGTGCCAGCAGCAAAGAAGCAGATACGCAGTATTTT.

The rearrangement joins TRBV7-6 to TRBJ2-7; D perhaps matches TRBD2 (7 bases). Trimming took off 5 bases at V and 0 bases at J, with 11 bases between the two ends. The V gene's germline CDR1 is SGHVS and CDR2 FNYEAQ. The CDR3 is 14 amino acids. The CDR3 DNA reads as TGTGCCAGCAGCGAACGGGGGGCCTCCTACGAGCAGTACTTC. Its protein product is CASSERGASYEQYF.

This chain joins TRBV7-8 and TRBJ1-2, with D maybe TRBD1 (5 bases). The CDR3 is 15 residues long. The V end was cut by 0 bases, the J end by 4 bases, with 12 bases between. Germline V gives CDR1 SGHVS, CDR2 FQNEAQ. The CDR3 sequence: CASSLAGTLGYGYTF. The DNA for the CDR3 is TGTGCCAGCAGCTTAGCGGGGACGTTAGGCTATGGCTACACCTTC.

This clonotype was seen a few times. The rearrangement joins TRBV7-2 to TRBJ2-3; no definite D call. Germline V CDR1 and CDR2: SGHTA, FQGNSA. V lost 5 bases, J lost 3 bases, and 9 bases lay in between. This CDR3 comprises 13 residues. CDR3 bases: TGTGCCAGCAGCCCAGCTGAAACAGATACGCAGTATTTT. It codes for CASSPAETDTQYF.

This sequence joins TRBV4-2 and TRBJ1-2; no reliable D call. Germline CDR1 is LGHNA and CDR2 is YNFKEQ. The CDR3 is made up of 16 amino acids. V shed 0 bases and J shed 7 bases, with 18 bases lying between them. The CDR3 is CASSQDFGSNLGGYTF. The CDR3 DNA sequence: TGTGCCAGCAGCCAAGATTTTGGCAGCAATCTGGGTGGCTACACCTTC.

This clonotype has only a few counts. CDR3 sequence: CASSLMRDTGELFF. CDR3 DNA: TGTGCCAGCAGCTTAATGCGGGACACCGGGGAGCTGTTTTTT. This chain connects TRBV7-6 to TRBJ2-2; D possibly corresponds to TRBD2 (5 bases). The V gene's germline CDR1 is SGHVS and CDR2 FNYEAQ. The CDR3 spans 14 residues. The V end lost 2 bases, the J end lost 3 bases, and 7 bases lay between the germline ends.

This clonotype was seen repeatedly, ten times or more. The V call is TRBV28, the J call TRBJ2-2, with TRBD1 identical over 8 bases. This CDR3 is built from 13 residues. The J segment lost 6 bases and the V segment lost 6 bases, leaving 3 bases of the junction unmatched. Germline CDR1 is MDHEN and CDR2 is SYDVKM. The CDR3 DNA sequence: TGTGCCAGCAGGGGACAGGTTCCCGGGGAGCTGTTTTTT. Encoded protein: CASRGQVPGELFF.

This clonotype has a handful of counts. J is TRBJ2-3 and V is TRBV10-2; possibly TRBD1 or TRBD2 for D (5 bases each). The germline V gene has CDR1 WSHSY and CDR2 SAAADI. This CDR3 spans 17 amino acids. V lost 6 bases and J 2 bases, leaving 21 bases between the germline ends. Written as DNA, the CDR3 is TGCGCCAGCAGCGGGGCCTTGATTTCATCAAACACAGATACGCAGTATTTT. Encoded protein: CASSGALISSNTDTQYF.

Ten or more counts support this clonotype. The chain employs TRBV10-3 and TRBJ2-7, with 8 bases fitting TRBD2. The CDR3 is 15 amino acids. Unmatched junction bases numbered 7, after V lost 1 base and J lost 5 bases. Germline CDR1 is ENHRY and CDR2 is SYGVKD. CDR3 protein: CAISEWGGGPHEQYF. DNA for the CDR3: TGTGCCATCAGTGAGTGGGGCGGGGGGCCGCACGAGCAGTACTTC.

This chain connects TRBV27 to TRBJ2-7; the D is unclear. V was cut by 3 bases and J by 7 bases, with 13 bases left in between. The CDR3 loop spans 13 amino acids. Looked up from germline, CDR1 is MNHEY and CDR2 is SMNVEV (reference sequence). The CDR3 protein is CASSFGSYGEQYF. The CDR3 DNA is TGTGCCAGCAGTTTCGGCAGCTACGGTGAGCAGTACTTC.

This clonotype appeared a few times. J is TRBJ1-2 and V is TRBV12-3 or TRBV12-4, with D perhaps TRBD1 (6 bases). The V end was cut by 5 bases, the J end by 6 bases, with 16 bases between. This CDR3 region has 14 residues. The chain's CDR3 is CASSDRQARDGYTF. The CDR3 DNA sequence: TGTGCCAGCAGTGACCGACAGGCTAGAGATGGCTACACCTTC.

The gene calls are TRBV6-1 and TRBJ2-5, with a tentative D call TRBD1 (6 bases). Germline CDR1 MNHNS, CDR2 SASEGT. The ends were cut back, 2 bases at V and 4 bases at J, with 20 bases in the middle. CDR3 length: 17 amino acids. This chain's CDR3 is CASSEWSGTKAPETQYF. CDR3 nucleotide sequence: TGTGCCAGCAGTGAATGGAGTGGGACAAAAGCCCCAGAGACCCAGTACTTC.

The V and J genes are TRBV7-8 and TRBJ2-1; tentatively, D is TRBD1 (6 bases). The V end lost 5 bases, the J end lost 11 bases, and 13 bases lay between the germline ends. From germline, CDR1 is SGHVS and CDR2 FQNEAQ. The CDR3 is made up of 12 amino acids. This CDR3 reads CASSPLGGQQFF. CDR3 in DNA: TGTGCCAGCAGCCCCCTTGGGGGCCAGCAGTTCTTC.

The chain uses TRBV12-3 or TRBV12-4 and TRBJ1-1; 7 nucleotides match TRBD1. V dropped 1 base and J dropped 5; count of bases not matched to a gene: 4. The CDR3 consists of 14 residues. The CDR3 loop reads CASSLDRGQTEAFF. CDR3 nucleotide sequence: TGTGCCAGCAGTTTAGACAGGGGACAGACTGAAGCTTTCTTT.

This clonotype has only a few counts. The V call is TRBV4-1, the J call TRBJ1-5; D gene uncertain. V was pared by 2 bases and J by 2 bases, with 16 bases between. Germline assignment: CDR1 MGHRA and CDR2 YSYEKL. This CDR3 comprises 17 residues. This CDR3 is CASSQIPPVVGNQPQHF. CDR3 DNA: TGCGCCAGCAGCCAAATCCCGCCGGTGGTCGGCAATCAGCCCCAGCATTTT.

There are a few counts of this clonotype. The CDR3 is CASSPTRQGVGDIQYF. CDR3 nucleotides: TGTGCCAGCAGCCCAACCCGCCAGGGGGTGGGAGACATTCAGTACTTC. This sequence joins TRBV7-3 and TRBJ2-4; 7 bases line up with TRBD1. CDR3 length: 16 residues. From germline, CDR1 is SGHTA and CDR2 FQGTGA. The ends lost 5 bases at V and 8 bases at J; junction bases unmatched: 15. Supplemented by reference TRBV7-3 and TRBJ2-4, the full variable domain reads GAGVSQTPSNKVTEKGKYVELRCDPISGHTALYWYRQSLGQGPEFLIYFQGTGAADDSGLPNDRFFAVRPEGSVSTLKIQRTERGDSAVYLCASSPTRQGVGDIQYFGAGTRLSVL.

This clonotype occurred many times. The rearrangement uses TRBV24-1 and TRBJ2-2; D not certain. Per germline, CDR1 KGHDR and CDR2 SFDVKD. This CDR3 region has 13 residues. V lost 12 bases and J lost 3, with 13 bases in between. The DNA of the CDR3 is TGTGCCGTAAGAGAAACTTACACCGGGGAGCTGTTTTTT. This encodes CAVRETYTGELFF.